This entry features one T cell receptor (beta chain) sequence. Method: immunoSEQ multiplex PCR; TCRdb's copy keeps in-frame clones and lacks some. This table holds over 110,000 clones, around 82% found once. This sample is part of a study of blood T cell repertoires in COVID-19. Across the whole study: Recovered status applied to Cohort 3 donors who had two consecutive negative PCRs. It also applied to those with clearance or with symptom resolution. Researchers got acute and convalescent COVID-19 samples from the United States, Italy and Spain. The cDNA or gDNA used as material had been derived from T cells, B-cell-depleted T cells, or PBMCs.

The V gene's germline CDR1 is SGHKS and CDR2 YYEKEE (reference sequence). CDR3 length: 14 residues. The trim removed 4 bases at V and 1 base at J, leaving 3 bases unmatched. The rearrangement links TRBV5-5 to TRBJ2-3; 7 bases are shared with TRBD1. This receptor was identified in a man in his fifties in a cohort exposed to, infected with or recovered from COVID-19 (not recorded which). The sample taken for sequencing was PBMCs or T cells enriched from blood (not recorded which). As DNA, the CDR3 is TGTGCCAGCAGCCCGGGGACAGGCACAGATACGCAGTATTTT. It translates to CASSPGTGTDTQYF.